A single sample gave rise to the 30 T cell receptor beta chains below, sequenced in a study of shared clonotypes between healthy human individuals. The repertoire was sequenced with immunoSEQ multiplex PCR; TCRdb's copy has only in-frame clones and lacks some. Seen here are some 500,000 clones, roughly three quarters observed once, and the top ten hold approximately 12%. The sample comprised PBMCs. These receptors came from a woman between 40 and 50 years old in good health. Some clones in this sample may be carry-over from other donors' samples.

The rearrangement joins TRBV6-5 to TRBJ2-7; 11 bases match TRBD2. The CDR3 spans 14 residues. Germline-derived CDR1 and CDR2 are MNHEY and SVGAGI. J was trimmed by 3 bases and V by 6 bases; bases with no gene match: 4. The CDR3 loop reads CASRLSGRVYEQYF. The CDR3 region has the DNA TGTGCCAGCAGACTTAGCGGGAGGGTCTACGAGCAGTACTTC.

This clone appeared once. This chain joins TRBV18 and TRBJ2-7; no reliable D call. Germline loops: CDR1 KGHSH, CDR2 LQKENI. Trimming left V 3 bases short and J 0 bases short, with 12 bases between. This CDR3 spans 15 amino acids. The CDR3 DNA is TGTGCCAGCTCACCTTCCGGGCCCTCCTCCTACGAGCAGTACTTC. This gives the protein CASSPSGPSSYEQYF.

V usage is TRBV18 and J usage is TRBJ1-1; D uncertain. CDR1 and CDR2 (germline): KGHSH, LQKENI. The CDR3 runs 13 residues. V was clipped by 5 bases and J by 1 base, with 8 bases between them. The chain's CDR3 is CASSSRPNTEAFF. DNA of the CDR3: TGTGCCAGCTCATCACGACCGAACACTGAAGCTTTCTTT. The full variable domain, completed using reference TRBV18 and TRBJ1-1, is NAGVMQNPRHLVRRRGQEARLRCSPMKGHSHVYWYRQLPEEGLKFMVYLQKENIIDESGMPKERFSAEFPKEGPSILRIQQVVRGDSAAYFCASSSRPNTEAFFGQGTRLTVV.

As for this clone: Sequence at one end of the junction differs from germline and may be a read error. The V gene is TRBV7-7, the J gene TRBJ2-3; no clear D. The CDR3 runs 13 residues. The V gene's germline CDR1 is SSHAT and CDR2 FNYEAQ (reference sequence). CDR3 DNA: TGTGCTAGCAGCCACGGCCACACAGATACGCAGTATTTT. Translated, it gives CASSHGHTDTQYF.

The rearrangement uses TRBV7-9 and TRBJ2-7; 7 bases align to TRBD2. V gave up 1 base and J gave up 0 bases; unmatched junction bases: 3. Germline CDR1 SEHNR, CDR2 FQNEAQ (reference sequence). This CDR3 comprises 15 residues. CDR3 region: CASSLGGGLSYEQYF. The CDR3 DNA sequence: TGTGCCAGCAGCTTAGGCGGGGGTCTCTCCTACGAGCAGTACTTC. Combining the CDR3 with reference TRBV7-9 and TRBJ2-7 gives the whole variable domain DTGVSQNPRHKITKRGQNVTFRCDPISEHNRLYWYRQTLGQGPEFLTYFQNEAQLEKSRLLSDRFSAERPKGSFSTLEIQRTEQGDSAMYLCASSLGGGLSYEQYFGPGTRLTVT.

The chain employs TRBV30 and TRBJ2-1; the D gene is possibly TRBD1 (5 bases). The CDR3 covers 14 residues. V lost 2 bases, J lost 6 bases, and 14 bases lay in between. Germline-derived CDR1 and CDR2 are GTSNPN and SVGIG (reference sequence). CDR3 bases: TGTGCCTGGAGTCTTACCTCAGGGTTCAATGAGCAGTTCTTC. Protein sequence: CAWSLTSGFNEQFF.

This chain uses TRBV6-1 with TRBJ2-5; D is unclear. Trimming left V 4 bases short and J 3 bases short, with 9 bases between. This CDR3 region has 13 residues. Germline lookup yields CDR1 MNHNS and CDR2 SASEGT. The CDR3 here is CASSGSPEETQYF. In DNA, the CDR3 is TGTGCCAGCAGTGGAAGCCCCGAAGAGACCCAGTACTTC.

In this sample, this clone turned up a few times. V and J are TRBV6-4 and TRBJ2-3; 8 nucleotides align to TRBD2. This CDR3 contains 15 residues. CDR1 MRHNA and CDR2 SNTAGT come from the germline V gene. Trimming removed 5 bases from V and 6 bases from J; junction bases left unmatched: 10. CDR3 residues: CASSPGTSSTDTQYF. In DNA, the CDR3 is TGTGCCAGCAGTCCCGGGACTAGTTCTACGGATACGCAGTATTTT.

CDR3 loop: CASSLEGSSYNEQFF. The CDR3 coding sequence is TGCGCCAGCAGCCTAGAAGGGAGCTCCTACAATGAGCAGTTCTTC. The rearrangement joins TRBV4-3 to TRBJ2-1, with a tentative D call TRBD2 (5 bases). The CDR3 length is 15 residues. The V end was cut by 4 bases, the J end by 0 bases, with 10 bases between. Germline values: CDR1 LGHNA, CDR2 YSLEER.

The chain uses TRBV9 and TRBJ1-4; D might be TRBD1 (6 bases). Trimming took off 4 bases at V and 7 bases at J, with 17 bases between the two ends. The CDR3 is made up of 15 amino acids. Looked up from germline, CDR1 is SGDLS and CDR2 is YYNGEE. This CDR3 is CASSPLTGLGEKLFF. The CDR3, as DNA: TGTGCCAGCAGCCCACTCACAGGGCTTGGTGAAAAACTGTTTTTT.

This chain uses TRBV6-6 with TRBJ2-2; possibly TRBD1 or TRBD2 for D (5 bases each). V dropped 0 bases and J dropped 5 bases, with 7 bases sitting between them. The germline CDR1 and CDR2 sequences are MNHNY and SVGAGI (reference sequence). The CDR3 totals 14 residues. CDR3 coding DNA: TGTGCCAGCAGTTACTCGAGGGGAACCGGGGAGCTGTTTTTT. Protein product: CASSYSRGTGELFF.

V is TRBV28 and J is TRBJ2-1, with TRBD2 matching over 7 bases. Germline V gene lookup returns CDR1 MDHEN and CDR2 SYDVKM. The CDR3 extends over 15 amino acids. V was clipped by 5 bases and J by 4 bases; unmatched bases: 8. CDR3 DNA sequence: TGTGCCAGCAGTCCTCGGGAGGACTCTTACAATGAGCAGTTCTTC. Its translation is CASSPREDSYNEQFF.

V and J are TRBV2 and TRBJ1-4; D might be TRBD1 (5 bases). Germline CDR1 SNHLY, CDR2 FYNNEI. The CDR3 covers 16 residues. V was clipped by 0 bases and J by 7 bases, with 15 bases between them. The CDR3 DNA is TGTGCCAGCAGTGAAGCGGATTGGGGTGGGGCTGAAAAACTGTTTTTT. Its protein is CASSEADWGGAEKLFF.

The chain employs TRBV5-1 and TRBJ2-2, with unresolved D. The length of the CDR3 is 14 residues. CDR1 is SGHRS and CDR2 is YFSETQ in the germline V gene. V was cut by 5 bases and J by 6 bases, with 14 bases left in between. The CDR3 here is CASSSHTSPGELFF. CDR3 DNA: TGCGCCAGCAGTTCCCATACTTCACCCGGGGAGCTGTTTTTT.

As for this clone: Given a far larger clone just one base away, this is likely a sequencing read error. The chain combines TRBV9 with TRBJ2-5, with D tentatively TRBD1 (6 bases). Germline V gene lookup returns CDR1 SGDLS and CDR2 YYNGEE. Trimming cost V 1 base and J 7 bases, with 20 bases left between them. There are 16 residues in the CDR3. The CDR3 nucleotides read TGTGCCAGCAGCGTAAGATCCAGGGGCGGTGACCCGACCCAGTACTTC. Residues: CASSVRSRGGDPTQYF.

Comment on this clone: This is likely an artifact of a read error, given a far larger clone one base away. The sample holds other DNA sequences that translate to the same CDR3. The genes are TRBV6-6 and TRBJ2-1; D gene unclear. V shed 3 bases and J shed 2 bases, with 14 bases lying between them. The CDR3 runs to 16 residues. Germline V gives CDR1 MNHNY, CDR2 SVGAGI (reference sequence). CDR3 in amino acids: CASSYPFVGTYNEQFF. The CDR3 nucleotides read TGTGCCAGCAGTTATCCTTTTGTGGGTACCTACAATGAGCAGTTCTTC.

Of note for this clone: A much larger clone is a single base away; this may be a read error. The sample holds other DNA sequences that translate to the same CDR3. This chain links TRBV7-9 with TRBJ1-3, with D unclear. CDR3 length: 15 residues. The germline V and J ends were trimmed by 5 bases and 0 bases, with 11 bases remaining between them. CDR1 and CDR2 (germline): SEHNR, FQNEAQ (reference sequence). CDR3 nucleotides: TGTGCCAGCAGCCATGACGGACGCTCTGGAAACACCATATATTTT. Translated, it gives CASSHDGRSGNTIYF.

The chain has TRBV27 and TRBJ2-2; D may correspond to TRBD1 or TRBD2 (5 bases each). This CDR3 has 16 amino acids. Between the trimmed V and J ends, which lost 4 bases and 0 bases, there was a span of 12 bases. Germline loops: CDR1 MNHEY, CDR2 SMNVEV (reference sequence). The CDR3 spells CASSSTAATNTGELFF. DNA for the CDR3: TGTGCCAGCAGTTCGACAGCGGCTACGAACACCGGGGAGCTGTTTTTT.

This clone was detected only a few times. This chain joins TRBV27 and TRBJ1-1; 7 nucleotides agree with TRBD1. Per the germline V gene, CDR1 is MNHEY and CDR2 is SMNVEV (reference sequence). Germline trimming cut 6 bases from V and 4 bases from J; bases unmatched to any gene: 11. The CDR3 covers 15 residues. Here the CDR3 reads CASSSPVDRATEAFF. CDR3 nucleotides: TGTGCCAGCAGCTCCCCCGTAGACAGGGCCACTGAAGCTTTCTTT.

This clone turned up a few times. The CDR3 here is CASSGTGGREQFF. The DNA for the CDR3 is TGCGCCAGCAGCGGGACAGGGGGCCGTGAGCAGTTCTTC. The chain uses TRBV10-2 and TRBJ2-1; 12 bases agree with TRBD1. In germline, CDR1 is WSHSY, CDR2 SAAADI. The CDR3 consists of 13 residues. V was pared by 6 bases and J by 9 bases, with 3 bases of the junction left unmatched.

The CDR3 region is CASSPRTDNYYEQYF. DNA for the CDR3: TGTGCCAGCTCACCTCGGACAGACAACTACTACGAGCAGTACTTC. The rearrangement uses TRBV18 and TRBJ2-7, with D possibly TRBD1 on 6 matching bases. Germline-derived CDR1 and CDR2 are KGHSH and LQKENI. CDR3 length: 15 amino acids. V was trimmed by 3 bases and J by 3 bases, leaving 15 bases between them.

This clone rates as medium-sized (0.01 to 0.1%). Other DNA sequences in the sample encode the same CDR3. The chain couples TRBV6-5 to TRBJ2-7, with TRBD1 matching over 9 bases. V shed 0 bases and J 5 bases; nucleotides not matched to a gene: 8. Germline V gives CDR1 MNHEY, CDR2 SVGAGI. The CDR3 is made up of 16 amino acids. DNA of the CDR3: TGTGCCAGCAGTTACTCTCCCGGGACAGGGCTTGACGAGCAGTACTTC. Translated: CASSYSPGTGLDEQYF.

The chain employs TRBV5-1 and TRBJ2-1; 8 positions agree with TRBD2. CDR1 SGHRS and CDR2 YFSETQ come from the germline V gene. Unmatched junction bases numbered 16, after V lost 0 bases and J lost 2 bases. The CDR3 runs to 20 residues. DNA of the CDR3: TGCGCCAGCAGCTTGGCTCCTCGAGGTTCTAGCGGGCAGACCTACAATGAGCAGTTCTTC. Translated, it gives CASSLAPRGSSGQTYNEQFF.

This chain links TRBV13 with TRBJ1-1, with 10 bases fitting TRBD1. This CDR3 spans 13 amino acids. Germline V gene lookup returns CDR1 PRHDT and CDR2 FYEKMQ (reference sequence). The junction had 6 bases not matched to a gene; V was cut back by 8 bases and J by 6 bases. The CDR3 sequence: CASGATGGSEAFF. The CDR3 DNA is TGTGCCAGCGGTGCGACAGGGGGCTCTGAAGCTTTCTTT.

This chain joins TRBV4-2 and TRBJ1-2; a possible D gene is TRBD1 (5 bases). The germline CDR1 and CDR2 sequences are LGHNA and YNFKEQ. V was cut by 4 bases and J by 6 bases, with 15 bases left in between. The CDR3 contains 14 residues. CDR3: CASSPYRIIDGYTF. In nucleotides, the CDR3 is TGTGCCAGCAGCCCATACAGGATCATCGATGGCTACACCTTC.

V is TRBV7-2 and J is TRBJ2-7; possibly TRBD2 for D (5 bases). Trimming stripped 4 bases from V and 6 bases from J, with 19 bases between. Per the germline V gene, CDR1 is SGHTA and CDR2 is FQGNSA. The CDR3 runs 15 residues. Written as DNA, the CDR3 is TGTGCCAGCAGCTCCCCGGGAAATAACCTCGGCGAGCAGTACTTC. This gives the protein CASSSPGNNLGEQYF.

The chain links TRBV11-2 to TRBJ2-6, with D maybe TRBD2 (6 bases). This CDR3 comprises 18 residues. CDR1 SGHAT and CDR2 FQNNGV come from the germline V gene. V was cut by 2 bases and J by 0 bases, with 14 bases left in between. For the CDR3, the DNA is TGTGCCAGCAGCTTATCGGGGGTCGTAGGCTCTGGGGCCAACGTCCTGACTTTC. It codes for CASSLSGVVGSGANVLTF.

V is TRBV7-9 and J is TRBJ2-1; 7 nucleotides line up with TRBD2. Germline V gene sequence: CDR1 SEHNR, CDR2 FQNEAQ (reference sequence). V trimming: 5 bases; J trimming: 5 bases; junction bases outside the gene matches: 12. The CDR3 contains 16 residues. The CDR3, as DNA: TGTGCCAGCAGCCGCTTGGGGGAGGGAATGGACAATGAGCAGTTCTTC. This codes for CASSRLGEGMDNEQFF.

The rearrangement joins TRBV6-1 to TRBJ2-1; weak D call: TRBD2 (5 bases). The CDR3 covers 15 residues. The germline gives CDR1 MNHNS, CDR2 SASEGT. Trimming removed 2 bases at V and 8 bases at J, with 16 bases between. The CDR3 loop reads CASSEMRRGSDEQFF. The CDR3 nucleotides read TGTGCCAGCAGTGAAATGAGACGGGGAAGCGATGAGCAGTTCTTC.

The chain carries TRBV4-1 and TRBJ2-1, with D perhaps TRBD1 (6 bases). Germline CDR1 and CDR2: MGHRA and YSYEKL. Trimming stripped 1 base from V and 6 bases from J, with 13 bases between. CDR3 length equals 15 residues. In DNA form, the CDR3 reads TGCGCCAGCAGCCAAGCTCCAGGGACACTCAATGAGCAGTTCTTC. Translating it yields CASSQAPGTLNEQFF.